Reported below is one TCR beta chain. No antigen is known for it. No quality values exist for individual bases; no much larger clone is one base distant. This sample's time point label indicates: newly diagnosed GD, antithyroid drugs for less than 3 months. For both TCR sequencing and RNA sequencing, RNA was extracted from PBMCs in TRIzol. The diagnosis of Graves' disease was made according to American Thyroid Association guidelines. The patients came from an endocrinology department in Xi'an, China. Each patient gave roughly 8.4 milliliters of peripheral blood, collected in an EDTA anticoagulant tube. Ficoll Paque Plus density gradient separation was used to isolate PBMCs, and no further T cell sorting was done. An Agilent 2100 Bioanalyzer and agarose gel were used to check RNA quality, and a NanoDrop 2000 was used to measure RNA concentration. The data were obtained in a study of regulatory T cells in long-lasting Graves disease (dated by TCRdb to about 2021). In terms of the full investigation: Antithyroid drugs had been taken for less than 3 months by newly diagnosed Graves' disease patients. This study used TCR sequencing and RNA sequencing of peripheral blood to compare persistent Graves' disease patients against newly diagnosed Graves' disease patients. The study was conducted in China and was registered as a clinical trial. A total of approximately 35 samples underwent TCR sequencing: about 13 from persistent and 20 from newly diagnosed Graves' disease patients.

Overall results and qualifications from the work: Sequencing and analysis were limited to the TCR beta chain. Compared with newly diagnosed patients, patients with persistent Graves' disease had lower TCR Shannon entropy and fewer highly expanded clones, which suggests clonal expansion. Patients with persistent disease shared more public clonotypes (around 3,000) than newly diagnosed patients did (approximately 1,000). The small sample size was acknowledged by the authors as a limitation that may reduce accuracy. Only peripheral blood was studied, because thyroid tissue, the primary lesion, was inaccessible.

Preparation of the library involved multiplex PCR. Data came from an Illumina HiSeq 4000. iRepertoire HTBI primers and Arm-PCR amplification of CDR3 regions were used to construct TCR beta libraries. PCR products were gel purified before sequencing. For the original study's pipeline: Gene usage analysis of CDR3 amino acid clonotypes relied on the roughly 60 TRBV and 13 to 15 TRBJ segments identified across samples. Filtered high-quality paired reads were merged into contigs using COPE and FqMerger. BLAST was used to align contigs to IMGT TRBV, TRBD and TRBJ reference genes, and CDR3 was defined according to IMGT. Any clonotype with a frequency above 0.1% was counted as a highly expanded clone. Shannon entropy served as the measure of repertoire diversity, while the Gini coefficient captured V-J evenness. A clonotype was considered public if more than one individual shared it. TCRdb trimmed the raw reads at Q25, called clones with MiXCR and kept productive beta chains. Rows merge per CDR3 protein into single entries with the most common DNA and genes. These V and J calls originate from TCRdb's pipeline instead of the authors' own analysis. In all, the sample holds approximately 460,000 distinct CDR3 sequences, and around 15% of those were seen once. Of the sample, over 8.5% falls within the top ten clones.

Another study also made use of these data, one on T cells in Graves' hyperthyroidism and ophthalmopathy. In that second paper, the authors write: Graves' hyperthyroidism was defined as stable when no progression to ophthalmopathy occurred over 18 months of follow-up. Hyperthyroidism patients were aged 18 to 65 years and newly diagnosed, with disease duration of less than 2 months. Patients with uncontrolled infections, other autoimmune diseases, pregnancy or lactation were excluded. Diagnoses relied on clinical symptoms, serum thyroxine and TRAb, thyroid ultrasound and orbital computed tomography. For the first round of RT-PCR on the TCR CDR3, the HTBI primer set was used together with the Qiagen OneStep RT-PCR kit. Most expanded thyroid clonotypes (frequency above 0.001) were also detected in blood, a finding suggesting that blood repertoires may reflect thyroid immune responses. Ophthalmopathy was separated from stable hyperthyroidism by a 13 V-J signature model, with about 88% sensitivity and roughly 84% specificity obtained in cross-validation and 80%/75% obtained in testing. In validation, progression to ophthalmopathy was predicted by the model with more than 65% sensitivity and roughly 72% specificity, a median of 6.5 months before onset. To identify TCR V-J signatures that set the groups apart, the researchers used a discovery cohort of roughly 100 patients, made up of about 44 with Graves' ophthalmopathy and 57 with stable Graves' hyperthyroidism. Prospective prediction of ophthalmopathy was tested in an independent validation cohort consisting of fewer than 20 hyperthyroidism patients and approximately 16 patients who later progressed to ophthalmopathy. The approximately 100 discovery patients were randomly divided into training and test sets at a 7:3 ratio. Thyroid tissue and blood T-cell repertoires from six Graves' hyperthyroidism patients were also compared in the study. After sampling, hyperthyroidism patients received methimazole starting at 30 mg daily, and ophthalmopathy patients received high-dose intravenous methylprednisolone. Libraries were constructed in a second round of multiplex PCR, after which size selection and purification were performed. Libraries were sequenced paired-end with 100 bp reads on an Illumina HiSeq2000. SOAPnuke was used to process the raw data, with reads discarded if the reads contained adapters or uncalled bases, had a mean Phred below 15, or lacked an exact constant-primer or identifier match. COPE v1.2.5 was used to merge the high-quality paired reads, and each unique nucleotide sequence was defined as a clonotype. MiTCR v1.1 was used to align the clonotypes against IMGT TRBV, TRBD and TRBJ reference segments. The analysis was restricted to V-J combinations with a frequency above 0.0001, which together covered 99.2% of the repertoires. A TCS score was defined as the ratio between F50 (clonal expansion) and ExV (chaos), using BLOSUM62-based TCRdist between CDR3 peptides within each V-J. Welch's t-statistics and random forest reduced some 510 V-J features to roughly 13, which were used in a naive Bayes classifier (R e1071). Sample size was not statistically predetermined, and blinding of investigators to group allocation was not performed. According to the paper, TCR Vbeta CDR3 sequencing was carried out on 135 peripheral blood samples, which came from 40 to 45 ophthalmopathy, around 74 hyperthyroidism and about 17 progressor patients.

The clonotype comes from a woman younger than 45 with Graves disease. Donor details come from another sample of the same person, matched by shared clones. The starting material was peripheral blood mononuclear cells (PBMCs), obtained at new diagnosis, from a patient treated with antithyroid drugs.

Here the CDR3 is given as CASTGAGVPYEQYF. The DNA sequence reads TGTGCCAGCACCGGTGCAGGGGTCCCCTACGAGCAGTACTTC. The chain couples TRBV28 to TRBJ2-7; TRBD1 is possibly the D segment (6 matching bases). Trimming at the junction amounts to 7 bases on V and 2 bases on J, and the germline ends lie 15 bases apart. For CDR1 and CDR2, the germline V gene lists MDHEN and SYDVKM. From the cysteine through the phenylalanine, the CDR3 covers 14 amino acids. Left in the record is the CDR3 DNA by itself, 42 bases read in frame from the first base.